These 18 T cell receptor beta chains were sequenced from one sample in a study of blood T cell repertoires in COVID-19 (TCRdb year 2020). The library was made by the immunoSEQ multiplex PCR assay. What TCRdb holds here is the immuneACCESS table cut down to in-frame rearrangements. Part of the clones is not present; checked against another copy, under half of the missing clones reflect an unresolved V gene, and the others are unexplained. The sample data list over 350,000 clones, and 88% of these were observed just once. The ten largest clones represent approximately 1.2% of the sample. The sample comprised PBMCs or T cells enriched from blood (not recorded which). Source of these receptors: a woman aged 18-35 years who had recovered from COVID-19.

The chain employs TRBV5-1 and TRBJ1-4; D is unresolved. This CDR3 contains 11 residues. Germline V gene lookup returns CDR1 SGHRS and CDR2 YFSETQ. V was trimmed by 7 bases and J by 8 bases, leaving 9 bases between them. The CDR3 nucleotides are TGCGCCAGCCTCATGAGGGAAAAACTGTTTTTT. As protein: CASLMREKLFF.

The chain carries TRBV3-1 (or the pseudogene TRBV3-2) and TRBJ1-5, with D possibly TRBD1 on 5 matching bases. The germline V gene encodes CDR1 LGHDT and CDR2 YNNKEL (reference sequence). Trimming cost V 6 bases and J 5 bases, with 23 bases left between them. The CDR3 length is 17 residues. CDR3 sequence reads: CASSLGREVSRDQPQHF. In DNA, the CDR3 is TGTGCCAGCAGTCTCGGCCGGGAGGTTTCCAGGGATCAGCCCCAGCATTTT.

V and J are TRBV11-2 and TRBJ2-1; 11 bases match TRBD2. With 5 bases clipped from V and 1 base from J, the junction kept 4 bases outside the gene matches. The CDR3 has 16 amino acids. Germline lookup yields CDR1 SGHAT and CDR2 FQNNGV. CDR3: CASSLAGGLSYNEQFF. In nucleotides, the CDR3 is TGTGCCAGCAGCCTAGCGGGGGGCCTGTCCTACAATGAGCAGTTCTTC.

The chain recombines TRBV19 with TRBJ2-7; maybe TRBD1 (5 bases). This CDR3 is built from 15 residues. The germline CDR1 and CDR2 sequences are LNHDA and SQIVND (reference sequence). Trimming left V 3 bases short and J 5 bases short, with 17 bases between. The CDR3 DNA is TGTGCCAGTAGTATTGGTCCTCAGGGTTCCCACGAGCAGTACTTC. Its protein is CASSIGPQGSHEQYF.

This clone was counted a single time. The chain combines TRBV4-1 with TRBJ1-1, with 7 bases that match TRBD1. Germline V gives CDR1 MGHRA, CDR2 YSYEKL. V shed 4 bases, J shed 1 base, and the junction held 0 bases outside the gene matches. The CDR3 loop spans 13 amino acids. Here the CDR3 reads CASSRTGNTEAFF. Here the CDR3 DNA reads TGCGCCAGCAGCCGGACAGGGAACACTGAAGCTTTCTTT.

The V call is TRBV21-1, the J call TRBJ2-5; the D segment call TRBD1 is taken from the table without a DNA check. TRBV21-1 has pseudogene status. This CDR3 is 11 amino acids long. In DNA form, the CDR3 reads TGTGCCAGCAGTGGTACAGGGGGTCCGTACTTC. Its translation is CASSGTGGPYF.

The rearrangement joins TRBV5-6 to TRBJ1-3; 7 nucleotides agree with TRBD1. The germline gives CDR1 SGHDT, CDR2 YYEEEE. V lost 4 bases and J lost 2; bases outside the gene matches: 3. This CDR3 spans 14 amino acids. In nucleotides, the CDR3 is TGTGCCAGCAGCCTGAGGGGGCCTGGAAACACCATATATTTT. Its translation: CASSLRGPGNTIYF.

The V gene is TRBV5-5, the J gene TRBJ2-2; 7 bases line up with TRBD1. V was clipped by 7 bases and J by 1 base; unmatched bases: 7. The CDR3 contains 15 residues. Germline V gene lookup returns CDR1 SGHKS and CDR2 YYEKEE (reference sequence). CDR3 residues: CASGRGTENTGELFF. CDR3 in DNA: TGTGCCAGCGGCAGGGGGACAGAGAACACCGGGGAGCTGTTTTTT.

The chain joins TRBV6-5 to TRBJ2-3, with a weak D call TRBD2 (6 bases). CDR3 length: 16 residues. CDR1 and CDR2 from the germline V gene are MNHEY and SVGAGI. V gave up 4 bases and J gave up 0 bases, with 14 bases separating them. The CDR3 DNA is TGTGCCAGCAGTTTACAGCGGGCTCCTAGCACAGATACGCAGTATTTT. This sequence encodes CASSLQRAPSTDTQYF.

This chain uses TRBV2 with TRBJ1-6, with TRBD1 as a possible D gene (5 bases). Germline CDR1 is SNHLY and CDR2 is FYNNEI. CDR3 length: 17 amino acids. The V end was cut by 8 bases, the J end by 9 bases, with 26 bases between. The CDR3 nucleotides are TGTGCCAGCCGGGGGTCGGGCCTTACCACCCCTAGTTCACCCCTCCACTTT. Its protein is CASRGSGLTTPSSPLHF.

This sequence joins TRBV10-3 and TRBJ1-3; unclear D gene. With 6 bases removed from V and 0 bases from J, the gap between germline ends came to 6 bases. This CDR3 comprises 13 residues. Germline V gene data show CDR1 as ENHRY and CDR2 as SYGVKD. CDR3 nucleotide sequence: TGTGCCATCAGCCCCTCCTCTGGAAACACCATATATTTT. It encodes CAISPSSGNTIYF.

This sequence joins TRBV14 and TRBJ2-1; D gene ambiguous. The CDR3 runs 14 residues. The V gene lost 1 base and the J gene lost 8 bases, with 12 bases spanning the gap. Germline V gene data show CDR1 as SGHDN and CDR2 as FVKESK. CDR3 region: CASSQGGGVDEQFF. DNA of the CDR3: TGTGCCAGCAGCCAAGGAGGCGGTGTCGATGAGCAGTTCTTC.

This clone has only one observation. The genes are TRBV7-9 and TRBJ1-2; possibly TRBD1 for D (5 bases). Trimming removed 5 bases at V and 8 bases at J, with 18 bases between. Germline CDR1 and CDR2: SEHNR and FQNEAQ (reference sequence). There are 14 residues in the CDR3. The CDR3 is CASSQFRAGHGYTF. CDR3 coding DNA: TGTGCCAGCAGCCAGTTCAGGGCAGGGCACGGCTACACCTTC.

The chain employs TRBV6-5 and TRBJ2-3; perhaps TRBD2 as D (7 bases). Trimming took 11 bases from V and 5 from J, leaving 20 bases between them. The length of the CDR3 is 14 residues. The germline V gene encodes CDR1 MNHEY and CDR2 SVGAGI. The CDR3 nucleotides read TGTGCCCATAACGCGGGGGCTCTACAAGATACGCAGTATTTT. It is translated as CAHNAGALQDTQYF.

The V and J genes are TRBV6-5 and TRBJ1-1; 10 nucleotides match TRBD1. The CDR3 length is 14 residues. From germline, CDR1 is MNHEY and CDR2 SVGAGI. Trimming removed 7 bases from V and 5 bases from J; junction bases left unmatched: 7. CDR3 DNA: TGTGCCAGCATCGCAAGGACAGGGGGGACTGAAGCTTTCTTT. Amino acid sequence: CASIARTGGTEAFF.

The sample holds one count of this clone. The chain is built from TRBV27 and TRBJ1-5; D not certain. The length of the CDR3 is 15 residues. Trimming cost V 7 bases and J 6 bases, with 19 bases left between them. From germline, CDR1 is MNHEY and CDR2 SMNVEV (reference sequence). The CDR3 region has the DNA TGTGCCAGCACCGAGACGAGCGCTCGGGGTCAGCCCCAGCATTTT. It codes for CASTETSARGQPQHF.

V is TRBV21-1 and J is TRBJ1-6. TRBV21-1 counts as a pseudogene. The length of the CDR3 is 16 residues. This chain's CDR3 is CASSLEGGARDSPLHF. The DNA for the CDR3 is TGTGCCAGCAGCCTAGAGGGCGGTGCTCGAGATTCACCCCTCCACTTT.

The CDR3 spells CASSQDSGGAYNEQFF. In DNA form, the CDR3 reads TGTGCCAGCAGCCAAGATAGCGGGGGGGCCTACAATGAGCAGTTCTTC. The chain uses TRBV14 and TRBJ2-1, with 11 bases lining up with TRBD2. V lost 0 bases, J lost 2 bases, and 0 bases stayed unmatched. From germline, CDR1 is SGHDN and CDR2 FVKESK. The CDR3 has 16 residues.